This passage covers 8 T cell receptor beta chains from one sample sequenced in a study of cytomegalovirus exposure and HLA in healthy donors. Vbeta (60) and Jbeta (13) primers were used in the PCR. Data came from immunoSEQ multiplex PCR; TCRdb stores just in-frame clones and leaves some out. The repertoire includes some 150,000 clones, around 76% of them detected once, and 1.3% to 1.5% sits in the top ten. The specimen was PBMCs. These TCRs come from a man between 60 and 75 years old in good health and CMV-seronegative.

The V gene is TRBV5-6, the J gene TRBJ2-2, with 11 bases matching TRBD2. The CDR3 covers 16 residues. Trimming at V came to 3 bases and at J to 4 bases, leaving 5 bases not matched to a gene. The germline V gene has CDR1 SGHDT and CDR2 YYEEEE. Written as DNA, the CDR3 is TGTGCCAGCAGCTCCCGAACTAGCGGGAGCACCGGGGAGCTGTTTTTT. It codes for CASSSRTSGSTGELFF.

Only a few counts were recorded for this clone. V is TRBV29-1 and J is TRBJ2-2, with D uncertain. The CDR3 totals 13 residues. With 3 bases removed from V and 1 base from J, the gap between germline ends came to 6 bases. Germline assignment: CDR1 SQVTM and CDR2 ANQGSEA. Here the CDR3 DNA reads TGCAGCGTTGATGGCAGGAACACCGGGGAGCTGTTTTTT. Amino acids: CSVDGRNTGELFF.

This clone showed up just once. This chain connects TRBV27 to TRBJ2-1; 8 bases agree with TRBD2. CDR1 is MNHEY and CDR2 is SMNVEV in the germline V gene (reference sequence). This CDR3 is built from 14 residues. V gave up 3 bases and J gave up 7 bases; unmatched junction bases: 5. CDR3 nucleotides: TGTGCCAGCAGTTTCTCCGGGACTAGTAATGAGCAGTTCTTC. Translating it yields CASSFSGTSNEQFF.

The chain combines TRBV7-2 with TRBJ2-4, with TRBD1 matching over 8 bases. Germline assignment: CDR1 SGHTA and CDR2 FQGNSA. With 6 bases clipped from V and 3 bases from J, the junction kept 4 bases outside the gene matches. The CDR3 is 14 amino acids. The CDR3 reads CASSLTGVKNIQYF. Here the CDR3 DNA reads TGTGCCAGCAGTTTGACAGGGGTCAAAAACATTCAGTACTTC.

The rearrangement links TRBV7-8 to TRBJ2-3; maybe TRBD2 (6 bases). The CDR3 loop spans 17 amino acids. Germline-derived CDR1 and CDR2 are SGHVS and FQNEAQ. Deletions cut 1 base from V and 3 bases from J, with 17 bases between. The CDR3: CASSLGIRLGETDTQYF. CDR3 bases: TGTGCCAGCAGCTTAGGAATTAGACTAGGGGAAACAGATACGCAGTATTTT.

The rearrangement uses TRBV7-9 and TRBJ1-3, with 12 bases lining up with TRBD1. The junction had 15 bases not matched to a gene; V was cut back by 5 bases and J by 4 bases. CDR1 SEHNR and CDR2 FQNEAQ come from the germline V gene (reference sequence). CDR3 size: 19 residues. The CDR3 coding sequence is TGTGCCAGCAGCCCCTCAGGATATTGGGGGACAGGGGGCGGAAACACCATATATTTT. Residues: CASSPSGYWGTGGGNTIYF.

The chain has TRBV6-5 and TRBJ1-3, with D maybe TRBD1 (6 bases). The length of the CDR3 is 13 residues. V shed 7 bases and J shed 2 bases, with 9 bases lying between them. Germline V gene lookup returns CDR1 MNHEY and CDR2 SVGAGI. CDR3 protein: CASTRGAGNTIYF. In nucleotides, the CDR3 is TGTGCCAGCACCAGGGGTGCTGGAAACACCATATATTTT.

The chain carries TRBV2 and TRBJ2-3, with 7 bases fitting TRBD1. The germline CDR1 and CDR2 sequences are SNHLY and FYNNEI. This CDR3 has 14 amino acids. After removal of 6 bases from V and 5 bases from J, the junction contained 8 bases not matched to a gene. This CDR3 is CASSRQGVGDTQYF. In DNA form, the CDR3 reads TGTGCCAGCAGCCGCCAGGGGGTTGGAGATACGCAGTATTTT.